Included here is one T cell receptor (beta chain) sequence, with context. No cognate antigen has been identified for it. The record has no base qualities; no much larger clone is one base away. This record comes from a study of cytomegalovirus exposure and HLA in healthy donors listed by TCRdb under 2017. General notes on the study: An earlier analysis of approximately 590 of the donors reported about 250 Gb of sequence data and 120 million or so unique TCR beta sequences from roughly 180 million T cells. An early release covering roughly 640 HLA-typed donors comprised approximately 290 gigabases of sequencing data and tens of millions of unique TCR sequences. Among the roughly 380 genotyped donors, around 79% belonged to the genetic ancestry cluster associated with self-reported Caucasian donors. The aim of the study was to test whether cataloging public T cell receptors could identify signatures of past pathogen exposure. Using immunosequencing, the study profiled T cell repertoires from about 610 subjects and related those repertoires to cytomegalovirus serostatus. In addition to the first cohort of 650 to 750 subjects, a separate validation cohort of 120 different subjects was used. High-throughput TCR immunosequencing, statistical association of individual TCRs with disease status, and machine learning were combined to predict cytomegalovirus infection status. In a later analysis, previously published TCR beta repertoires from about 640 donors were re-analyzed and high-resolution HLA genotyping was added so that TCR occurrence patterns could be studied. The later analysis used no new phenotypic data to find candidate immune exposures, relying instead on TCR beta sequences and their occurrence across donors. An earlier analysis of around 580 of the donors used high-throughput TCR beta sequencing to judge whether each TCR beta V gene segment behaved as functional or pseudogenic. Donor age, sex, ethnicity and CMV serostatus were compiled alongside the repertoire data. A later genetic analysis used genome-wide SNP genotypes for about 65% of the roughly 670 donors, treating that subset as a discovery cohort. All discovery cohort repertoires had been generated using a single sequencing platform. Both class I and class II loci were covered by HLA typing, at four-digit resolution. Typing coverage varied by locus: about 620-630 donors for A, B, C, DRB1 and DQB1; roughly 510 for DQA1; over 600 for DPA1; some 470 for DPB1. Roughly 5 DR-DQ haplotypes were handled as single units for association and clustering, since linkage in the cohort was strong. Among 398 genotyped donors of the cohort, an average of approximately 230,000 unique TCR beta nucleotide sequences were sequenced per donor, 15% to 20% of them non-productive. Study-level results and caveats: CMV serostatus was the only immune exposure information available for the cohort. Because the 87-base-pair reads could not distinguish some IMGT-functional V segments, including TRBV6-2 and TRBV6-3, those segments were excluded. In an earlier analysis of roughly 500 of the donors, most TCR beta V segments appeared in productive rearrangements about 87% or about 30% of the time, broadly matching IMGT annotations. Compared with the approximately 700-donor mean, donors in an Asian-associated ancestry cluster had fewer N-insertions in productive TCRs, according to a later genetic analysis. Only TCR beta chains were sequenced in this cohort, and the absence of alpha or paired-chain data limited detectable features. A later analysis associated 16,951 TCR beta sequences with specific HLA alleles at a false discovery rate of 0.05. Because counts were too low, seventeen rarely observed V segments, including chromosome 9 orphons, were excluded from the earlier analysis of around 590 of the donors. A further reported finding was that TCR beta sequences accurately predicted the HLA-A and HLA-B alleles for most subjects in the first cohort. Strong co-occurrence of HLA alleles, especially DR and DQ, made assigning TCR associations to individual alleles difficult. According to a later analysis, TCR association rates differed among HLA loci, with DRB1 alleles showing the most associated TCRs and HLA-C alleles showing the fewest. According to a later analysis, parvovirus B19, influenza, CMV and Epstein-Barr virus appeared linked to several top co-occurrence clusters. According to a later analysis, most CMV-associated TCR beta chains appeared to be HLA-restricted, and the HLA associations seemed to be driven largely by CMV exposure. A few of the identified cytomegalovirus-associated TCR beta chains were confirmed in vitro to be specific for cytomegalovirus antigens. The sequencing pipeline was judged likely to have produced a cluster of highly shared sequence variants as a technical artifact. According to the authors, the approach could potentially be generalized to other disease states and immunological phenotypes. Correlated functional status among segregating V segments might reflect linkage disequilibrium, but an unknown experimental factor could not be ruled out. While some public TCRs were present in many individuals, most TCR sequences turned up only very rarely across donors. Because HLA typing was unavailable for some donors at each locus, only the typed subset was used in association tests. Compared with equally common non-associated chains, HLA-associated TCR beta chains in a later analysis were more clonally expanded and had lower generation probabilities. In both the original and validation cohorts, the classifier was reported to diagnose cytomegalovirus status with high specificity and sensitivity. In a later genetic analysis, a missense DCLRE1C variant was associated with V-gene and J-gene trimming of TCR beta chains, and the association was replicated in an independent cohort. Presence/absence analyses assumed roughly uniform sequencing depth across donors, an assumption that may not hold. The study gave a list of under 200 TCR beta chains associated with cytomegalovirus.

The cohort was made up of under 800 healthy bone marrow donors. At the time of sampling, all cohort members were nominally healthy, though unrecorded immune exposures were likely present. The donor tested CMV seronegative, placing the donor among the 350 to 400 seronegative members of the cohort. Each donor provided a peripheral blood sample, and peripheral blood mononuclear cells were used for TCR beta sequencing. The Qiagen DNeasy Blood Extraction Kit was used to extract genomic DNA from the blood cell samples. The library was obtained by the immunoSEQ multiplex PCR assay. The multiplex PCR relied on a mix of 60 forward primers for TCR Vbeta segments and 13 reverse primers for TCR Jbeta segments. Amplification of the CDR3 region of rearranged TCR beta genes was performed with a multiplex PCR assay on genomic DNA. On the Illumina HiSeq System, the amplified TCR beta libraries were sequenced as 87-base-pair reads. The authors' analysis ran thus. In a later analysis, tens of millions of unique TCR beta chains were counted across the 650 to 750 repertoires, and roughly 10 million of these chains were shared by at least two donors. To remove PCR and sequencing errors, raw reads were error-corrected and collapsed into unique sequences using a nearest-neighbor algorithm that merged closely related sequences. CDR3 sequences were aligned to IMGT reference sequences to assign V, D and J gene segments. For a sequence to be retained, a match of at least six nucleotides was required to both a V gene segment and a J gene segment. Rearrangements were called productive when the CDR3 lacked stop codons and stayed in frame with V and J; all others were non-productive. Following IMGT convention, CDR3 was defined as the stretch from the second conserved V-encoded cysteine to the conserved J-encoded phenylalanine. The earlier analysis of about 570 of the donors excluded any sequence lacking an unambiguous match to a single V gene segment. An earlier analysis of about 590 of the donors classified V segments as functional when productive rearrangements were above 56.7% and as segregating when the standard deviation between donors was above 5%. A statistical classification framework was built to diagnose cytomegalovirus status from the catalog of TCR beta chain sequences. In a later analysis, TCR nucleotide sequences were compared against IMGT/GENE-DB human TR gene sequences so that V and J genes could be assigned. A later analysis assigned CDR3 sequences and most-parsimonious VDJ recombination scenarios with the TCRdist pipeline. In a later analysis, each TCR beta chain was defined by its CDR3 amino acid sequence together with its V-gene family, and reads lacking a unique V-gene family were excluded. In a later analysis, 450 to 600 highly shared, low-generation-probability nucleotide sequences were removed to address suspected cross-contamination and a sequencing artifact. A later analysis calculated a clonal expansion index for each public chain from normalized within-repertoire ranks of inferred template counts. In a later analysis, generation probabilities were computed using a VDJ recombination model fitted to out-of-frame rearrangements, and the results were checked against IGoR. In a later analysis, TCR-TCR, TCR-HLA and TCR-CMV co-occurrence was scored with hypergeometric tests, and a repertoire-size bias correction was applied to TCR pairs. False discovery rates were estimated in a later analysis by permuting HLA or CMV assignments 20 times. In a later analysis, co-occurring TCRs were grouped using DBSCAN, and TCRdist sequence similarity was added for clustering within HLA-allele-positive subsets. Repertoires with fewer than 30,000 or more than 120,000 public chains, plus five repertoires with anomalous nucleotide sharing, were excluded from co-occurrence clustering. Entries here come from immuneACCESS through TCRdb and include only in-frame sequences with V and J called. Some clones fail to appear in such tables; in the studies checked, an unresolved V gene covers under half of the shortfall, and the cause of the remainder is unknown. V, J and clone size are taken as reported in that table, and D and trimming were inferred from the DNA itself. The sample contains some 110,000 clones, 55% to 65% of them found a single time. The ten largest clones represent about 2.2% of the sample.

V is trimmed back by 3 bases and J by 5 bases, and the junction contains 5 bases that no gene match accounts for. The CDR3 holds 14 amino acids from the cysteine to the phenylalanine. Here the CDR3 DNA is all that survives: 42 bases in frame from base 1. CDR1 SEHNR and CDR2 FQNEAQ were looked up in the germline V gene (reference sequence). The chain is made from TRBV7-9 and TRBJ2-7, with 9 central nucleotides matching TRBD1. Material for sequencing was PBMCs. The origin of this receptor is a woman aged 25 to 39 in good health and CMV-seronegative. The CDR3 loop reads CASSFRDRVNEQYF. The sequence in DNA is TGTGCCAGCAGCTTCCGGGACAGGGTAAACGAGCAGTACTTC.